This TCR beta chain emerged from a study of post-analysis software for immune sequencing data. V was pared by 3 bases and J by 4 bases, with 3 bases of the junction left unmatched. The germline V gene has CDR1 MGHRA and CDR2 YSYEKL. This CDR3 region has 13 residues. Carried by the TCR beta cDNA libraries were unique molecular identifiers. TCRdb re-analysed the PCR reads in MiXCR, keeping a single row per CDR3 protein. The repertoire holds around 180,000 distinct CDR3 sequences, with 30% as singletons. Study-level results: Compared with controls, patients had more of about five TRBV segments, including TRBV5-6, TRBV5-1 and TRBV20-1.

This clonotype was seen repeatedly, ten times or more. The antigen remains undetermined. V and J are TRBV4-1 and TRBJ2-7, with 7 bases identical to TRBD2. The receptor was isolated from a girl aged 5 to 17 with multiple sclerosis. Sequencing was done on a sample of blood. The CDR3 sequence: CASSHPGGYEQYF. The CDR3 DNA reads as TGCGCCAGCAGCCACCCGGGGGGATACGAGCAGTACTTC.